The source of this T cell receptor beta chain is a study of shared clonotypes between healthy human individuals (dated by TCRdb to the early 2020s). Looking at the study overall: The cohort comprised two women and three men aged 18 to 49 years. Per donor, three plates each were used for CD4 naive and CD4 memory, two for CD8 naive, and one for CD8 memory. Blood TCR repertoires of roughly five healthy adults were deeply sequenced to estimate repertoire size and the extent of clonotype sharing between individuals. To increase sequencing depth and limit assay-specific biases, different laboratories used diverse techniques to prepare libraries and sequence TCR repertoires. Each donor's leukapheresis produced roughly between about 0.85 and 10 billion PBMCs.

Healthy HIV-negative adults with no recently reported acute infections or vaccinations were included as donors. Every donor was a Caucasian adult living in Nashville, Tennessee, USA. CD8 memory samples were composed of magnetically selected CD45RO+ cells combined with CCR7-negative CD45RA+ effector memory (TemRA) cells. Blood was collected by leukapheresis, and PBMCs were isolated by Ficoll-Histopaque density gradient centrifugation and then cryopreserved in liquid nitrogen vapor phase. Purity and quantity of every magnetically sorted T cell population were checked by analytical flow cytometry. From each sorted fraction, genomic DNA was isolated and quantified by UV absorbance on a Nanodrop 2000c. Per the germline V gene (reference sequence), LNHDA is the CDR1 and SQIVND is the CDR2. Deletion took 5 bases off V and 4 bases off J, with a span of 12 bases between the germline ends. The CDR3 runs 14 amino acids, cysteine and phenylalanine included. Solely the CDR3 DNA is kept, with 42 bases framed from the first base.

What the work shows at the level of the full study, not this receptor alone: Sharing across a handful of donors was observed for about 4.8% of naive CD4, less than 4% of naive CD8, over 2% of memory CD4, and over 0.3% of memory CD8 clonotypes. Compared with non-shared clonotypes, the clonotypes found in all four sorted-subset donors had higher generation probabilities. Rarefaction of sorted-subset datasets indicated incomplete sequencing despite the large sequencing depth. Sampling was restricted to blood, and TCR repertoires in tissues likely differ from the TCR repertoires found in blood. The small number of donors limited the genetic and exposure-history diversity represented. Pairwise subsampling indicated that sequencing depth was expected to affect the degree of clonotype sharing among donors. Estimated clonotype richness was generally larger for naive than for memory subsets.

Using the deep immunoSEQ assay, TCR CDR3 regions were amplified from genomic DNA by multiplex PCR. Extracted genomic DNA from each cell subset was spread evenly across all wells of several immunoSEQ 96-well plates, with each plate serving as a replicate. For sorted subsets, each replicate PCR was loaded with approximately 0.2 ug genomic DNA, equivalent to 30,000 to 35,000 T cell genomes. Purified libraries were quantified with a Qubit 3.0 fluorometer, sized on a Bioanalyzer 2100, and re-quantified with the KAPA Library Quantification kit. A separate single-read 150-cycle Illumina NextSeq 550 flow cell was used to sequence each immunoSEQ 96-well plate. The original methods were these. The immunoSEQ output contained only junctional sequences without quality scores, so filtering could not match that applied to full-length reads. Sequences were annotated with PyIR, a Python wrapper for IgBLAST v1.9, and V/J genes and CDR3 were assigned using IMGT germline references. Any read was removed if the V/J assignment was weak (E-value above 1e-6), the CDR3 was missing, or the read contained stop codons, out-of-frame junctions, or ambiguous translated residues. V3J clonotypes were defined as sequences sharing an identical inferred V gene, J gene, and CDR3 amino acid sequence. Percentage overlap between repertoires was computed as shared unique clonotypes divided by the size of the smaller repertoire. Richness of each repertoire was evaluated using RTK rarefaction, the Chao1 estimator, and Recon v2.1 estimates of unobserved clonotypes. Generation probabilities for all TCRbeta clonotypes obtained by the gDNA method from several donors were computed using OLGA. In TCRdb, the immuneACCESS table is reduced to in-frame sequences with V and J assigned. These tables do not hold every clone; where another copy was compared, an unresolved V gene accounts for under half, and the others remain unexplained. V, J and clone size derive from that table, while D and trimming were established from the DNA sequence. This sample gives about 120,000 clones in total; under 70% of them show up just once. The ten largest clones take up under 25% of the sample.

Details on this clone: What this receptor recognizes is not known. No base-level quality is on record; no much larger clone is a single base apart.

The sequence joins TRBV19 to TRBJ2-1, with no D gene named confidently. The source material was memory CD8+ T cells sorted from blood. The cell subset or site label corresponds to: CD45RO+ cells pooled with CCR7-negative TemRA cells. The receptor comes from a woman aged 25 to 39 in good health. The CDR3 is CASSVGRSYNEQFF. The sequence in DNA is TGTGCCAGTAGTGTGGGCAGGAGTTACAATGAGCAGTTCTTC. Outside the CDR3, residues come from the reference TRBV19 and TRBJ2-1 proteins, so the full variable domain is: DGGITQSPKYLFRKEGQNVTLSCEQNLNHDAMYWYRQDPGQGLRLIYYSQIVNDFQKGDIAEGYSVSREKKESFPLTVTSAQKNPTAFYLCASSVGRSYNEQFFGPGTRLTVL.